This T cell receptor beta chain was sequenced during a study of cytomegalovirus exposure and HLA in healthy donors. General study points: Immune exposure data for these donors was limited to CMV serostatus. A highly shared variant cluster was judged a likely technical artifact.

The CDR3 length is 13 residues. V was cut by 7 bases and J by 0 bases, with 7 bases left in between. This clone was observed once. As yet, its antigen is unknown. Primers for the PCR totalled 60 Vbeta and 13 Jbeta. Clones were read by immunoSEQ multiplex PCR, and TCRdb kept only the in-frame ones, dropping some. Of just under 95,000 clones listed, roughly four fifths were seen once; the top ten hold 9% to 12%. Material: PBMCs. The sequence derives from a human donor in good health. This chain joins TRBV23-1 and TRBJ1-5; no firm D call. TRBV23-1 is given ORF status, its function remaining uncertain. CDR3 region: CASIIDSNQPQHF. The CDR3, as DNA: TGCGCCAGCATTATAGATAGCAATCAGCCCCAGCATTTT.